The rows below give T cell receptor beta chains drawn from one sample of a study of PD-1 blockade in classical Hodgkin lymphoma. The method was immunoSEQ multiplex PCR; TCRdb's version includes in-frame clones alone and lacks a portion of them. The data show about 39,000 clones, just over 75% seen once. Source: peripheral blood mononuclear cells (PBMCs), taken before the fourth cycle of nivolumab. The receptors were sampled from a human donor with classical Hodgkin lymphoma. Both conserved end residues are part of each CDR3. The D gene is left open where the match is weak. Clone size is stated in some rows and not others, as once, few, many or a class when expanded.

>NA|NA|TRBV19|TRBJ2-7
CASSVTGYEQYF
TGTGCCAGTAGTGTGACAGGCTACGAGCAGTACTTC
>NA|NA|TRBV7-9|TRBJ1-6
CASSLEQYNSPLHF
TGTGCCAGCAGCTTAGAGCAGTATAATTCACCCCTCCACTTT
>few|TRBD2|TRBV7-3|TRBJ2-5
CASSLTGGGSQETQYF
TGTGCCAGCAGCTTAACGGGCGGGGGGTCTCAAGAGACCCAGTACTTC
>NA|NA|TRBV14|TRBJ2-3
CASSEWGDTQYF
TGTGCCAGCAGTGAATGGGGAGATACGCAGTATTTT
>NA|NA|TRBV2|TRBJ1-3
CASSASGPSSGNTIYF
TGTGCCAGCAGTGCTTCAGGGCCCTCCTCTGGAAACACCATATATTTT
>NA|TRBD1|TRBV15|TRBJ2-7
CATSPSLGQASSYEQYF
TGTGCCACCAGCCCCAGCTTAGGACAGGCTAGCTCCTACGAGCAGTACTTC
>NA|NA|TRBV6-6|TRBJ1-1
CASSYSGTLKTFF
TGTGCCAGCAGTTACTCAGGGACGTTGAAGACTTTCTTT
>NA|NA|TRBV6-5|TRBJ1-6
CASRDRRSGSPLHF
TGTGCCAGCAGAGACAGGCGCTCGGGTTCACCCCTCCACTTT
>NA|TRBD1|TRBV6-1|TRBJ1-2
CASSEAGTGSYNGYTF
TGTGCCAGCAGTGAAGCCGGGACAGGAAGCTACAATGGCTACACCTTC
>NA|NA|TRBV4-1|TRBJ1-1
CASRHRAGLNTEAFF
TGCGCCAGCAGGCATAGGGCAGGATTGAACACTGAAGCTTTCTTT
>few|NA|TRBV30|TRBJ1-2
CAWRPGYGYTF
TGTGCCTGGAGGCCCGGGTATGGCTACACCTTC
>NA|TRBD2|TRBV5-1|TRBJ2-5
CASSELAGQETQYF
TGCGCCAGCAGCGAACTAGCGGGCCAAGAGACCCAGTACTTC
>NA|TRBD1|TRBV4-2|TRBJ1-2
CASRANRGLSYGYTF
TGTGCCAGCAGGGCGAACAGGGGGCTTAGCTATGGCTACACCTTC
>NA|NA|TRBV19|TRBJ1-5
CASSISGTRNQPQHF
TGTGCCAGTAGTATATCCGGGACTCGTAATCAGCCCCAGCATTTT
>NA|TRBD1|TRBV19|TRBJ1-2
CASTQGTGFGGYTF
TGTGCCAGTACCCAAGGGACAGGCTTTGGTGGCTACACCTTC
>NA|NA|TRBV5-8|TRBJ2-2
CASSLVGSLTGELFF
TGTGCCAGCAGCTTGGTGGGGTCGCTCACCGGGGAGCTGTTTTTT
>few|TRBD2|TRBV6-4|TRBJ2-5
CASSRTGGETQYF
TGTGCCAGCAGTCGGACGGGGGGAGAGACCCAGTACTTC
>NA|TRBD1|TRBV7-2|TRBJ2-7
CASSFNRGTGEQYF
TGTGCCAGCAGCTTCAACAGGGGCACGGGCGAGCAGTACTTC
>NA|NA|TRBV7-9|TRBJ2-1
CASSSYSGALYNEQFF
TGTGCCAGCAGCTCGTATTCGGGGGCGTTGTACAATGAGCAGTTCTTC
>NA|TRBD1|TRBV9|TRBJ2-7
CASSLGQGFYYEQYF
TGTGCCAGCAGTCTAGGACAGGGCTTCTACTACGAGCAGTACTTC
>NA|NA|TRBV7-2|TRBJ2-7
CASSLDGTRFYEQYF
TGTGCCAGCAGCTTAGACGGGACACGGTTCTACGAGCAGTACTTC
>NA|NA|TRBV6-6|TRBJ1-6
CASSYPRSINNSPLHF
TGTGCCAGCAGTTATCCCCGTTCCATCAATAATTCACCCCTCCACTTT
>NA|NA|TRBV5-1|TRBJ2-1
CASSFAGADEQFF
TGCGCCAGCAGCTTTGCGGGGGCTGATGAGCAGTTCTTC
>NA|TRBD1|TRBV29-1|TRBJ2-7
CSVLRQGAGEQYF
TGCAGCGTTCTCCGACAGGGGGCAGGCGAGCAGTACTTC
>NA|TRBD2|TRBV7-3|TRBJ2-3
CASSLNGGTTDTQYF
TGTGCCAGCAGCTTAAACGGGGGGACCACAGATACGCAGTATTTT
>NA|NA|TRBV7-3|TRBJ2-7
CASSLPTFDEQYF
TGTGCCAGCAGCTTGCCCACCTTTGACGAGCAGTACTTC
>NA|NA|TRBV10-2|TRBJ1-1
CASSEPTSEAFF
TGCGCCAGCAGTGAGCCGACGTCTGAAGCTTTCTTT
>once|TRBD1|TRBV28|TRBJ1-2
CASSDEQGVNYGYTF
TGTGCCAGCAGTGACGAACAGGGGGTTAACTATGGCTACACCTTC
>NA|NA|TRBV5-1|TRBJ1-1
CASNVAGAMNTEAFF
TGCGCCAGCAATGTGGCAGGCGCCATGAACACTGAAGCTTTCTTT
>NA|TRBD2|TRBV19|TRBJ2-3
CASRLRDYGTDTQYF
TGTGCCAGTAGACTCCGGGACTATGGCACAGATACGCAGTATTTT
>NA|NA|TRBV29-1|TRBJ2-7
CSVEDGGYEQYF
TGCAGCGTTGAAGATGGTGGTTACGAGCAGTACTTC
>few|NA|TRBV21-1|TRBJ1-1
CASSSRASQGAMAFF
TGTGCCAGCAGCAGTAGAGCATCCCAGGGGGCGATGGCTTTCTTT
>NA|NA|TRBV27|TRBJ2-7
CASSPVGRGDSYEQYF
TGTGCCAGCAGCCCCGTGGGCAGGGGCGATTCCTACGAGCAGTACTTC
>NA|TRBD2|TRBV9|TRBJ2-7
CASSVEPAGGSYEQYF
TGTGCCAGCAGCGTAGAACCAGCGGGGGGCTCCTACGAGCAGTACTTC
>NA|NA|TRBV6-5|TRBJ1-6
CASRPGRLGGSPLHF
TGTGCCAGCAGGCCCGGGCGCTTGGGAGGTTCACCCCTCCACTTT